This is a list of T cell receptor beta chains from one sample in a study of CD8 T cell repertoires and HIV-1 epitope variants. Clones were sequenced by immunoSEQ multiplex PCR, and TCRdb holds only the in-frame ones, with some missing. Counted here are some 87,000 clones, around 75% occurring once; the ten biggest clones make up around 24%. Material: uncultured baseline CD8+ T cells from peripheral blood mononuclear cells (PBMCs). These receptor sequences come from a male donor with HIV. Each CDR3 is given with its conserved first and last residue. The D gene is left open where the match is weak. Size tells how often a clone was seen (once, few, many) or the class of an expanded clone, and some rows leave it out.

J gene | V gene | D gene | clone size | CDR3 length | CDR3 protein | CDR3 DNA
TRBJ2-7 | TRBV2 | . | . | 14 | CASSSRTVPYEQYF | TGTGCCAGCAGTTCCCGGACAGTGCCTTACGAGCAGTACTTC
TRBJ2-6 | TRBV10-1 | . | . | 18 | CASSPDGFSTSGANVLTF | TGCGCCAGCAGTCCCGATGGATTTTCGACCTCTGGGGCCAACGTCCTGACTTTC
TRBJ1-3 | TRBV9 | . | few | 16 | CASSVGGASSGNTIYF | TGTGCCAGCAGCGTAGGAGGGGCCAGCTCTGGAAACACCATATATTTT
TRBJ1-2 | TRBV30 | . | few | 10 | CASNFYGYTF | TGTGCCTCAAATTTTTATGGCTACACCTTC
TRBJ1-5 | TRBV30 | . | . | 13 | CAWSVGRDQPQHF | TGTGCCTGGAGTGTCGGAAGGGACCAGCCCCAGCATTTT
TRBJ2-5 | TRBV10-1 | TRBD1 | . | 14 | CASSRDRGQETQYF | TGCGCCAGCAGCCGGGACAGGGGGCAAGAGACCCAGTACTTC
TRBJ2-7 | TRBV5-4 | . | few | 13 | CASSVDRSYEQYF | TGTGCCAGCAGCGTGGACAGATCCTACGAGCAGTACTTC
TRBJ2-2 | TRBV4-3 | . | . | 14 | CASSQGVGPGELFF | TGCGCCAGCAGCCAAGGGGTGGGGCCCGGGGAGCTGTTTTTT
TRBJ2-5 | TRBV9 | . | . | 13 | CASSGGVQETQYF | TGTGCCAGCAGCGGGGGAGTTCAAGAGACCCAGTACTTC
TRBJ1-1 | TRBV27 | . | . | 14 | CASSRTGFGTEAFF | TGTGCCAGCAGTAGAACAGGGTTCGGCACTGAAGCTTTCTTT
TRBJ2-7 | TRBV15 | TRBD1 | . | 14 | CATSSGQVGYEQYF | TGTGCCACCAGCAGCGGACAGGTGGGCTACGAGCAGTACTTC
TRBJ1-1 | TRBV29-1 | TRBD1 | . | 13 | CSGQQGMGIEAFF | TGCAGCGGTCAACAGGGGATGGGGATTGAAGCTTTCTTT
TRBJ2-7 | TRBV19 | TRBD1 | . | 14 | CASTPTGGSYEQYF | TGTGCCAGTACCCCGACAGGGGGCTCCTACGAGCAGTACTTC
TRBJ2-2 | TRBV27 | . | . | 15 | CASSAEGRADGELFF | TGTGCCAGCAGTGCGGAGGGGCGGGCTGACGGGGAGCTGTTTTTT
TRBJ2-5 | TRBV7-8 | TRBD1 | . | 17 | CASSLESWGQGGETQYF | TGTGCCAGCAGCTTAGAGTCGTGGGGACAGGGGGGGGAGACCCAGTACTTC
TRBJ2-7 | TRBV13 | . | . | 14 | CASRNGRGSYEQYF | TGTGCCAGCAGGAACGGCCGGGGCTCCTACGAGCAGTACTTC
TRBJ1-2 | TRBV4-2 | . | . | 16 | CASSQDRGGSAYGYTF | TGTGCCAGCAGCCAAGATCGTGGCGGCAGTGCCTATGGCTACACCTTC
TRBJ2-7 | TRBV2 | . | few | 13 | CASSEVEAPGQYF | TGTGCCAGCAGTGAAGTGGAGGCCCCGGGGCAGTACTTC
TRBJ1-5 | TRBV18 | . | . | 15 | CASSPGLGKGQPQHF | TGTGCCAGCTCACCAGGTTTGGGGAAGGGTCAGCCCCAGCATTTT
TRBJ1-5 | TRBV6-4 | . | . | 13 | CASSLDRNQPQHF | TGTGCCAGCTCCCTTGACAGAAATCAGCCCCAGCATTTT
TRBJ2-3 | TRBV29-1 | TRBD2 | . | 14 | CSVDVAGVRDTQYF | TGCAGCGTTGATGTGGCGGGAGTAAGGGATACGCAGTATTTT
TRBJ2-7 | TRBV2 | . | . | 13 | CASHPDSGSEQYF | TGTGCCAGCCATCCGGACAGTGGCTCCGAGCAGTACTTC
TRBJ2-1 | TRBV6-1 | . | . | 14 | CASSEWGVGNEQFF | TGTGCCAGCAGTGAATGGGGGGTGGGAAATGAGCAGTTCTTC